These 2 T cell receptor beta chains came from one sample sequenced in a study of tumor and adjacent non-tumor tissue in lung cancer. Three rounds of nested PCR, following a modified ARM-PCR protocol, produced the TCRbeta library. TCRdb analysed the multiplex PCR reads with MiXCR anew, one entry per CDR3 protein. In the table there are roughly 75,000 distinct CDR3 sequences, over 75% of which are singletons. This sample's RNA came from whole unsorted tissue. The sample consisted of lung tumor tissue. These receptors were taken from a woman in her forties or fifties with non-small cell lung cancer.

To note about this clonotype: This may be a read error, as it is one base from a much larger clone. CDR3 sequence reads: CASSLRAGDAETQNF. The DNA for the CDR3 is TGCGCCAGCAGCTTGAGGGCGGGAGACGCAGAGACCCAGAACTTC. V gene TRBV5-1 combines with J gene TRBJ2-5, with TRBD2 matching 7 bases. There are 15 residues in the CDR3. Looked up from germline, CDR1 is SGHRS and CDR2 is YFSETQ.

Remarks on this clonotype: At one end the junction does not follow the germline gene, possibly because of a read error. The rearrangement links TRBV10-3 to TRBJ2-3; D is ambiguous. From germline, CDR1 is ENHRY and CDR2 SYGVKD. The CDR3 sequence is 14 residues long. This chain's CDR3 is CAINEATTPNTQYF. DNA of the CDR3: TGTGCCATCAATGAGGCAACAACCCCGAATACGCAGTATTTT.